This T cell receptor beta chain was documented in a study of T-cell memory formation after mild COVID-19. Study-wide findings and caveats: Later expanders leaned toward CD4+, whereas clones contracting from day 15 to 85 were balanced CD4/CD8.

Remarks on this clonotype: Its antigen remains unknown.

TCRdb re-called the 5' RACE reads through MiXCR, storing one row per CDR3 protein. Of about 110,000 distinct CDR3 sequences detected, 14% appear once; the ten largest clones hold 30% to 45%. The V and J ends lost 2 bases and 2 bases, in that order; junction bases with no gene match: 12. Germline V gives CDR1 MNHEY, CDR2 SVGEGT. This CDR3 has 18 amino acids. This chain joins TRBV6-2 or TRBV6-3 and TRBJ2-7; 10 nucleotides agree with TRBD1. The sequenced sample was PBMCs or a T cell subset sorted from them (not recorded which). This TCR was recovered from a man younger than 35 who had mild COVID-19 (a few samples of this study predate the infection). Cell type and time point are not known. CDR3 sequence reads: CASSYRDRGYHLTYEQYF. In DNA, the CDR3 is TGTGCCAGCAGTTACCGGGACAGGGGTTATCACCTCACCTACGAGCAGTACTTC.